These T cell receptor beta chains were read from a single sample in a study of Ad26.COV2.S vaccination and SARS-CoV-2 variants. Clones were read by immunoSEQ multiplex PCR, and TCRdb kept only the in-frame ones, dropping some. This table has a few hundred thousand clones, about 83% appearing once. Sequencing was performed on peripheral blood, taken in a trial of Ad26.COV2.S vaccine versus placebo. These TCRs come from a person between 18 and 65 years old who received the Ad26.COV2.S COVID-19 vaccine or a placebo. Each CDR3 is given with its conserved first and last residue. D genes are given only for firm matches. Clone size is given for some rows only: seen once, a few or many times, or a class if the clone is expanded.

j_call: TRBJ1-6; v_call: TRBV7-6; d_call: .; clone_size: .; cdr3_nt: TGTGCCAGCAGCTTAAGCAGGGCAATCCGCAATTCACCCCTCCACTTT; cdr3_aa: CASSLSRAIRNSPLHF
j_call: TRBJ1-4; v_call: TRBV30; d_call: .; clone_size: .; cdr3_nt: TGTGCCTGGATAGAACAGGGAGGCAAACTGTTTTTT; cdr3_aa: CAWIEQGGKLFF
j_call: TRBJ1-1; v_call: TRBV18; d_call: TRBD1; clone_size: .; cdr3_nt: TGTGCCAGCTCATCTTCCGGACAGGGGGTAATGAACACTGAAGCTTTCTTT; cdr3_aa: CASSSSGQGVMNTEAFF
j_call: TRBJ2-5; v_call: TRBV7-9; d_call: .; clone_size: .; cdr3_nt: TGTGCCAGCAGCCCTTCGAGCACAGAGACCCAGTACTTC; cdr3_aa: CASSPSSTETQYF
j_call: TRBJ2-7; v_call: TRBV6-5; d_call: TRBD1; clone_size: .; cdr3_nt: TGTGCCAGCAGGCTGAGGGACAGCTACGAGCAGTACTTC; cdr3_aa: CASRLRDSYEQYF
j_call: TRBJ2-6; v_call: TRBV5-4; d_call: .; clone_size: .; cdr3_nt: TGTGCCAGCAGCTTGGGGACAGCCACCTCTGGGGCCAACGTCCTGACTTTC; cdr3_aa: CASSLGTATSGANVLTF
j_call: TRBJ1-4; v_call: TRBV5-6; d_call: TRBD1; clone_size: .; cdr3_nt: TGTGCCAGCAGCCTCCGGACAGGAGGGGCAAATGAAAAACTGTTTTTT; cdr3_aa: CASSLRTGGANEKLFF
j_call: TRBJ2-6; v_call: TRBV7-9; d_call: .; clone_size: .; cdr3_nt: TGTGCCAGCAGCCACCCGACAGTCAGCTCTGGGGCCAACGTCCTGACTTTC; cdr3_aa: CASSHPTVSSGANVLTF
j_call: TRBJ2-3; v_call: TRBV5-4; d_call: .; clone_size: once; cdr3_nt: TGTGCCAGCAGTTTAAGCGGAACTAGTACAGATACGCAGTATTTT; cdr3_aa: CASSLSGTSTDTQYF
j_call: TRBJ2-4; v_call: TRBV7-9; d_call: .; clone_size: .; cdr3_nt: TGTGCCAGCAGCTTAGCGGGGGGAGACATTCAGTACTTC; cdr3_aa: CASSLAGGDIQYF
j_call: TRBJ2-1; v_call: TRBV19; d_call: .; clone_size: .; cdr3_nt: TGTGCCAGTAGTATAGCTCCAGGGGGGTACAATGAGCAGTTCTTC; cdr3_aa: CASSIAPGGYNEQFF
j_call: TRBJ2-5; v_call: TRBV19; d_call: .; clone_size: .; cdr3_nt: TGTGCCAGTAGGACGGAAGCGTATACTCAAGAGACCCAGTACTTC; cdr3_aa: CASRTEAYTQETQYF
j_call: TRBJ1-3; v_call: TRBV7-2; d_call: .; clone_size: .; cdr3_nt: TGTGCCAGCAGCTTAGACGAGGGTCACACCATATATTTT; cdr3_aa: CASSLDEGHTIYF
j_call: TRBJ2-1; v_call: TRBV6-5; d_call: .; clone_size: .; cdr3_nt: TGTGCCAGCACCCACGGGGTTAAGCAGTTCTTC; cdr3_aa: CASTHGVKQFF
j_call: TRBJ1-2; v_call: TRBV27; d_call: TRBD1; clone_size: few; cdr3_nt: TGTGCCAGCCACACAAGGACAGGGGGCGTGAGGTATGGCTACACCTTC; cdr3_aa: CASHTRTGGVRYGYTF
j_call: TRBJ2-2; v_call: TRBV9; d_call: TRBD2; clone_size: .; cdr3_nt: TGTGCCAGCAGCGTAGCTCTAGCGGGAGTGCCCGGGGAGCTGTTTTTT; cdr3_aa: CASSVALAGVPGELFF
j_call: TRBJ1-5; v_call: TRBV4-1; d_call: TRBD1; clone_size: .; cdr3_nt: TGCGCCAGCAGCCAAGTGGACAGGGGCTTAGGAGGTAATCAGCCCCAGCATTTT; cdr3_aa: CASSQVDRGLGGNQPQHF
j_call: TRBJ2-1; v_call: TRBV5-1; d_call: TRBD2; clone_size: .; cdr3_nt: TGCGCCAGCAGCTTTAGCGGGGGGGCGATCAATGAGCAGTTCTTC; cdr3_aa: CASSFSGGAINEQFF
j_call: TRBJ2-1; v_call: TRBV11-2; d_call: .; clone_size: once; cdr3_nt: TGTGCCAGCAGATCATTGGAGGGTAATCGCAATGAGCAGTTCTTC; cdr3_aa: CASRSLEGNRNEQFF